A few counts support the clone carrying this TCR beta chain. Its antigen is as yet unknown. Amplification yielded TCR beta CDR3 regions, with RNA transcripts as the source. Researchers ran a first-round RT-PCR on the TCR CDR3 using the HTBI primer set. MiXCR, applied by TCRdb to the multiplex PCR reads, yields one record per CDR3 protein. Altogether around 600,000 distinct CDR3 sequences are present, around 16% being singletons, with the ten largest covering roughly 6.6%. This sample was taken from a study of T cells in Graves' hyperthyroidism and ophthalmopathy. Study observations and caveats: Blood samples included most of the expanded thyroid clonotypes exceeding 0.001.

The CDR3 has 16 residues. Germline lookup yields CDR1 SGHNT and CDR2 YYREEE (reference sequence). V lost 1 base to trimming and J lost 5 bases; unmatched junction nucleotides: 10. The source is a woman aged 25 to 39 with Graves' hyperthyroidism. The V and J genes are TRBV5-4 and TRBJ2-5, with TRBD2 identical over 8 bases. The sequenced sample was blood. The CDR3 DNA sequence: TGTGCCAGCAGCTTGTGGGGTGCGGGGGGCTGGGAGACCCAGTACTTC. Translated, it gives CASSLWGAGGWETQYF.